The 32 T cell receptor beta chains below were found in one sample sequenced in a study of blood T cells in healthy people across ages. The second PCR ran about 6 to 11 cycles with a sample-barcoded 5' primer and J-beta primers. TCRdb ran MiXCR on the 5' RACE reads and lists one entry per CDR3 protein. The sample yields approximately 800,000 distinct CDR3 sequences, 20% to 30% seen once. These sequences were also reported in another study, on T cells of mothers and their children.

Sequencing input: blood. Receptors were obtained from a boy aged 10-17 years in good health.

The sample holds many counts of this clonotype. At one boundary the junction diverges from the germline segment, which might be a read error. The chain has TRBV5-1 and TRBJ2-1; tentatively, D is TRBD1 or TRBD2 (6 bases each). The germline gives CDR1 SGHRS, CDR2 YFSETQ. The CDR3 totals 14 residues. The DNA for the CDR3 is TGTGCCAGCAGTCCCGGAGGGGGGTACAATGAGCAGTTCTTC. This codes for CASSPGGGYNEQFF.

This clonotype was counted only a few times. The chain recombines TRBV15 with TRBJ2-5; no definite D call. Germline V CDR1 and CDR2: LNHNV, YYDKDF (reference sequence). CDR3 length: 13 amino acids. V was trimmed by 1 base and J by 5 bases, leaving 8 bases between them. The CDR3 loop reads CATSRGPRETQYF. The CDR3 DNA sequence: TGTGCCACCAGCAGAGGCCCCAGGGAGACCCAGTACTTC.

Remarks on this clonotype: Possible read error: a much larger clone is one base away. V is TRBV7-2 and J is TRBJ2-3; TRBD2 is a possible D gene (5 bases). Germline CDR1 and CDR2: SGHTA and FQGNSA. The CDR3 length is 13 residues. Trimming cost V 4 bases and J 0 bases, with 5 bases left between them. In DNA, the CDR3 is TGTGCCAGCAGCTGGACTAGCACAGATACGCAGTATTTT. It codes for CASSWTSTDTQYF.

This clonotype has a single count. The chain uses TRBV28 and TRBJ2-1, with TRBD2 as a possible D gene (5 bases). V lost 3 bases, J lost 10 bases, and 16 bases lay in between. The CDR3 has 14 amino acids. CDR1 MDHEN and CDR2 SYDVKM come from the germline V gene. The CDR3 DNA is TGTGCCAGCAGTTTCCTCCGAGGTTCGGGAGAGCAGTTCTTC. It encodes CASSFLRGSGEQFF. Together with reference TRBV28 and TRBJ2-1, the CDR3 gives the full variable domain: DVKVTQSSRYLVKRTGEKVFLECVQDMDHENMFWYRQDPGLGLRLIYFSYDVKMKEKGDIPEGYSVSREKKERFSLILESASTNQTSMYLCASSFLRGSGEQFFGPGTRLTVL.

This clonotype has just a few counts. The rearrangement links TRBV24-1 to TRBJ1-2; D not certain. The CDR3 consists of 13 residues. Per germline, CDR1 KGHDR and CDR2 SFDVKD. The V gene lost 6 bases and the J gene lost 5 bases, with 12 bases spanning the gap. The chain's CDR3 is CATSPSGSYGYTF. In DNA, the CDR3 is TGTGCCACCAGTCCCTCGGGTTCTTATGGCTACACCTTC.

This rearrangement joins TRBV2 to TRBJ1-5; TRBD1 agrees at 10 bases. Germline lookup yields CDR1 SNHLY and CDR2 FYNNEI. The V and J ends lost 8 bases and 2 bases, in that order; junction bases with no gene match: 12. The CDR3 consists of 17 residues. The CDR3 loop is CASVRDRGSGGNQPQHF. The DNA for the CDR3 is TGTGCCAGCGTCCGGGACAGGGGCTCGGGGGGCAATCAGCCCCAGCATTTT.

V usage is TRBV10-1 and J usage is TRBJ2-3, with no clear D. Germline lookup yields CDR1 WNHNN and CDR2 SYGVQD (reference sequence). This CDR3 region has 14 residues. V shed 2 bases and J shed 5 bases, with 11 bases lying between them. This CDR3 reads CASSEGLIGDTQYF. CDR3 in DNA: TGCGCCAGCAGTGAGGGGCTCATCGGAGATACGCAGTATTTT.

Turning to this clonotype: The germline gene is not matched at one end of the junction; a read error may be the cause. This chain joins TRBV18 and TRBJ2-5; a possible D gene is TRBD2 (5 bases). This CDR3 comprises 15 residues. Germline CDR1 and CDR2: KGHSH and LQKENI. CDR3 coding DNA: TGTGCCAGCTCACCACCGGAGACTAAGCAAGGGACCCAGTACTTC. Encoded protein: CASSPPETKQGTQYF.

For this clonotype: A read error may explain this, as a much larger clone is one base away. This chain joins TRBV4-2 and TRBJ2-1; 7 bases align to TRBD2. The CDR3 consists of 15 residues. Germline CDR1 and CDR2: LGHNA and YNFKEQ. The DNA for the CDR3 is TGTGCCAGCAGCGCGGGGGAGAGCTCCTACAATAAGCAGTTCTTC. Translation gives CASSAGESSYNKQFF.

In its sample, this clonotype was seen a few times. The chain couples TRBV2 to TRBJ2-1; 9 nucleotides match TRBD2. Germline V gene sequence: CDR1 SNHLY, CDR2 FYNNEI. With V trimmed by 6 bases and J by 5 bases, 8 bases remained unmatched. The CDR3 is made up of 15 amino acids. CDR3 protein: CASRLQAGGNNEQFF. CDR3 nucleotide sequence: TGTGCCAGCAGGCTTCAAGCGGGGGGAAACAATGAGCAGTTCTTC.

This clonotype was counted between two and nine times. The chain employs TRBV7-9 and TRBJ2-7; 8 bases agree with TRBD1. Germline CDR1 and CDR2: SEHNR and FQNEAQ (reference sequence). V trimming: 5 bases; J trimming: 5 bases; junction bases outside the gene matches: 5. The CDR3 totals 13 residues. The CDR3 loop is CASSLTGAHEQYF. The CDR3, as DNA: TGTGCCAGCAGCCTGACAGGGGCCCACGAGCAGTACTTC.

This chain connects TRBV11-2 to TRBJ2-5; D uncertain. The assigned J gene may be wrong: the sequence end matches TRBJ2-7 better. CDR1 SGHAT and CDR2 FQNNGV come from the germline V gene. The CDR3 length is 15 residues. The CDR3 DNA is TGTGCCAGCAGCTTAGTTCAGGACGGATCCTACGAGCAGTACTTC. Its protein is CASSLVQDGSYEQYF.

This clonotype was recorded a few times. The chain uses TRBV20-1 and TRBJ1-1, with TRBD1 matching 7 bases. With 6 bases clipped from V and 3 bases from J, the junction kept 7 bases outside the gene matches. Germline V CDR1 and CDR2: DFQATT, SNEGSKA (reference sequence). The CDR3 is 13 amino acids. CDR3 in DNA: TGCAGTGCGCTGACAGGGCGGGACACTGAAGCTTTCTTT. Translating it yields CSALTGRDTEAFF.

The CDR3 sequence: CAWSVNVDAVGYF. CDR3 bases: TGTGCCTGGAGCGTAAATGTTGACGCGGTCGGGTACTTC. The V call is TRBV30, the J call TRBJ2-4, with no clear D. Between the trimmed V and J ends, which lost 3 bases and 15 bases, there was a span of 21 bases. This CDR3 spans 13 amino acids. From germline, CDR1 is GTSNPN and CDR2 SVGIG (reference sequence). Variable domain in full (rest from reference TRBV30 and TRBJ2-4): SQTIHQWPATLVQPVGSPLSLECTVEGTSNPNLYWYRQAAGRGLQLLFYSVGIGQISSEVPQNLSASRPQDRQFILSSKKLLLSDSGFYLCAWSVNVDAVGYFGAGTRLSVL.

This clonotype was observed a handful of times. The rearrangement links TRBV2 to TRBJ2-5; D is tentatively TRBD1 or TRBD2 (6 bases each). The J call is uncertain, as TRBJ2-1 better fits the DNA end. CDR1 and CDR2 (germline): SNHLY, FYNNEI. This CDR3 is built from 14 residues. The CDR3 DNA follows: TGTGCCAGCAGAAAAGAGGGGGGCTACAATGAGCAGTTCTTC. Protein sequence: CASRKEGGYNEQFF.

The chain joins TRBV28 to TRBJ2-5; D unresolved. The CDR3 length is 13 residues. V was shortened by 2 bases and J by 4 bases, with 8 bases between the two germline ends. Germline lookup yields CDR1 MDHEN and CDR2 SYDVKM. The CDR3 DNA is TGTGCCAGCAGTTTAAGCGTGGGAGAGACCCAGTACTTC. It yields the protein CASSLSVGETQYF.

This chain connects TRBV6-6 to TRBJ2-7, with TRBD1 matching 7 bases. The V and J ends lost 7 bases and 3 bases, in that order; junction bases with no gene match: 9. The CDR3 runs 14 residues. Germline V CDR1 and CDR2: MNHNY, SVGAGI (reference sequence). The CDR3 DNA reads TGTGCCAGCAACCCAGACAGGGCCGTCTACGAGCAGTACTTC. It specifies CASNPDRAVYEQYF.

The V gene is TRBV20-1, the J gene TRBJ2-7; 11 bases match TRBD2. The J call may not be correct, given that the DNA end is closer to TRBJ2-5. The CDR3 totals 15 residues. Germline CDR1 DFQATT, CDR2 SNEGSKA (reference sequence). This CDR3 reads CSAGAGTSGKETQYF. CDR3 sequence (DNA): TGCAGTGCTGGGGCCGGGACTAGCGGTAAAGAGACCCAGTACTTC.

This clonotype was seen more than once but under ten times. The chain is built from TRBV4-1 and TRBJ1-3, with D unclear. CDR1 and CDR2 from the germline V gene are MGHRA and YSYEKL. CDR3 length equals 16 residues. With 1 base removed from V and 0 bases from J, the gap between germline ends came to 10 bases. CDR3 residues: CASSQVFFSSGNTIYF. CDR3 sequence (DNA): TGCGCCAGCAGCCAAGTGTTTTTCAGCTCTGGAAACACCATATATTTT.

This clonotype was seen a few times. The chain links TRBV2 to TRBJ2-2, with D perhaps assigned TRBD1 or TRBD2 (6 bases each). V was pared by 3 bases and J by 5 bases, with 13 bases between. The CDR3 is 15 amino acids. CDR1 SNHLY and CDR2 FYNNEI come from the germline V gene. The CDR3 spells CASSDLRGETGELFF. DNA of the CDR3: TGTGCCAGCAGTGACCTAAGGGGGGAAACCGGGGAGCTGTTTTTT.

This clonotype has a handful of counts. The V gene is TRBV24-1, the J gene TRBJ2-7, with 8 nucleotides matching TRBD1. Losses at the gene ends were 4 bases for V and 1 base for J; bases not matched to a gene: 8. Germline assignment: CDR1 KGHDR and CDR2 SFDVKD. This CDR3 is 16 amino acids long. The CDR3 reads CATSDPDRVGSYEQYF. CDR3 in DNA: TGTGCCACCAGTGACCCGGACAGGGTTGGGTCCTACGAGCAGTACTTC.

The sample holds one count of this clonotype. This chain links TRBV7-2 with TRBJ2-1; D is possibly TRBD2 (5 bases). CDR1 SGHTA and CDR2 FQGNSA come from the germline V gene. Trimming removed 1 base from V and 9 bases from J, with 19 bases in between. The CDR3 spans 16 residues. CDR3 in DNA: TGTGCCAGCAGCTTAGAAAAGGAGGATAGGTGGGGTGAGCAGTTCTTC. Translated: CASSLEKEDRWGEQFF.

The V gene is TRBV5-1, the J gene TRBJ1-4; D is uncertain. CDR1 is SGHRS and CDR2 is YFSETQ in the germline V gene. Trimming left V 0 bases short and J 3 bases short, with 9 bases between. The CDR3 totals 15 residues. This chain's CDR3 is CASSLGERPNEKLFF. CDR3 sequence (DNA): TGCGCCAGCAGCTTGGGGGAAAGGCCTAATGAAAAACTGTTTTTT.

The CDR3 nucleotides are TGTGCCAGCAGTTACTTGGACAGAGGAGCAAATGGCTACACCTTC. Amino acid sequence: CASSYLDRGANGYTF. The chain is built from TRBV6-5 and TRBJ1-2; perhaps TRBD1 as D (6 bases). Germline CDR1 is MNHEY and CDR2 is SVGAGI. Trimming stripped 1 base from V and 6 bases from J, with 15 bases between. This CDR3 spans 15 amino acids.

The CDR3 region is CASSPTTLAGGAKNIQYF. CDR3 sequence (DNA): TGTGCCAGCAGCCCAACGACCTTAGCGGGGGGGGCCAAAAACATTCAGTACTTC. The V call is TRBV13, the J call TRBJ2-4, with 11 bases matching TRBD2. Germline loops: CDR1 PRHDT, CDR2 FYEKMQ (reference sequence). The junction had 10 bases not matched to a gene; V was cut back by 5 bases and J by 1 base. CDR3 size: 18 residues.

The chain joins TRBV10-3 to TRBJ2-5; D not resolved. Germline lookup yields CDR1 ENHRY and CDR2 SYGVKD. V shed 5 bases and J shed 4 bases, with 11 bases lying between them. The CDR3 runs to 13 residues. CDR3 protein: CAISPRPRETQYF. The CDR3, as DNA: TGTGCCATCAGTCCAAGGCCAAGAGAGACCCAGTACTTC.

There are a few counts of this clonotype. The chain combines TRBV7-2 with TRBJ2-7, with 9 bases identical to TRBD1. V dropped 4 bases and J dropped 5; count of bases not matched to a gene: 6. Germline loops: CDR1 SGHTA, CDR2 FQGNSA. CDR3 length equals 14 residues. The DNA for the CDR3 is TGTGCCAGCAGCTACCGGGACAGGGCCCACGAGCAGTACTTC. Translated, it gives CASSYRDRAHEQYF. Complete variable domain (other parts from reference TRBV7-2 and TRBJ2-7): GAGVSQSPSNKVTEKGKDVELRCDPISGHTALYWYRQSLGQGLEFLIYFQGNSAPDKSGLPSDRFSAERTGGSVSTLTIQRTQQEDSAVYLCASSYRDRAHEQYFGPGTRLTVT.

There are a few counts of this clonotype. The gene calls are TRBV11-2 and TRBJ1-2; no reliable D call. This CDR3 is 12 amino acids long. Trimming pared 5 bases from V and 9 bases from J, leaving 13 bases between. Germline V gene lookup returns CDR1 SGHAT and CDR2 FQNNGV. CDR3 residues: CASSHDLGSYTF. The CDR3 nucleotides are TGTGCCAGCAGCCACGATTTGGGGAGCTACACCTTC.

The chain combines TRBV29-1 with TRBJ2-5; D possibly matches TRBD1 or TRBD2 (5 bases each). V was clipped by 6 bases and J by 9 bases, with 20 bases between them. In germline, CDR1 is SQVTM, CDR2 ANQGSEA. The CDR3 runs 13 residues. For the CDR3, the DNA is TGCAGCGTGGGATGGACAATGATGGAGGCCCAGTACTTC. Translation: CSVGWTMMEAQYF.

The V and J genes are TRBV20-1 and TRBJ2-6; 11 bases fit TRBD1. Losses at the gene ends were 4 bases for V and 0 bases for J; bases not matched to a gene: 2. Per the germline V gene, CDR1 is DFQATT and CDR2 is SNEGSKA (reference sequence). The CDR3 sequence is 16 residues long. In DNA form, the CDR3 reads TGCAGTGCTAAGGGACAGGGGGGCTCTGGGGCCAACGTCCTGACTTTC. Residues: CSAKGQGGSGANVLTF.

The chain is built from TRBV12-3 or TRBV12-4 and TRBJ1-4; perhaps TRBD1 as D (5 bases). This CDR3 contains 16 residues. V was trimmed by 6 bases and J by 7 bases, leaving 21 bases between them. The CDR3 nucleotides are TGTGCCAGCAGACCCGGCGGTGGGGGGAATAGTGAAAAACTGTTTTTT. It specifies CASRPGGGGNSEKLFF.

The DNA of the CDR3 is TGTGCCAGCAGATACAGGGATTTGAGAAACACCATATATTTT. Protein sequence: CASRYRDLRNTIYF. The chain combines TRBV12-3 or TRBV12-4 with TRBJ1-3, with TRBD1 as a possible D gene (6 bases). The CDR3 covers 14 residues. V was cut by 6 bases and J by 5 bases, with 14 bases left in between.